A selection of T cell receptor beta chains follows, all from one sample in a study of early T cells in non-severe SARS-CoV-2 infection. TCRdb ran MiXCR on the 5' RACE reads and lists one entry per CDR3 protein. This table holds around 46,000 distinct CDR3 sequences, roughly 5.7% found once. The specimen comprised whole blood, sampled at baseline. The receptors derive from an adult who was a healthcare worker with PCR-confirmed SARS-CoV-2 infection or an uninfected control (not recorded which). The CDR3 runs from the conserved cysteine through the conserved F or W. A D gene is named only where the DNA matches it firmly. Clone size is given for some rows only: seen once, a few or many times, or a class if the clone is expanded.

>many|TRBV20-1|-|11|TRBJ2-7
CSAILNYEQYF
TGCAGTGCTATTCTCAACTACGAGCAGTACTTC
>many|TRBV28|TRBD1|16|TRBJ2-3
CASSLTGTGGPDTQYF
TGTGCCAGCAGTCTAACCGGGACAGGGGGTCCAGATACGCAGTATTTT
>many|TRBV28|-|12|TRBJ2-7
CASRLIVHEQYF
TGTGCCAGCAGACTCATTGTCCACGAGCAGTACTTC
>few|TRBV20-1|-|13|TRBJ2-2
CSARGMLPGELFF
TGCAGTGCTCGGGGGATGCTTCCCGGGGAGCTGTTTTTT
>many|TRBV5-1|TRBD1|18|TRBJ1-3
CASSLLGQGVYSGNTIYF
TGCGCCAGCAGCTTGCTTGGACAGGGGGTTTACTCTGGAAACACCATATATTTT
>many|TRBV11-2|-|13|TRBJ1-2
CASSLEGHYGYTF
TGTGCCAGCAGCTTAGAAGGGCACTATGGCTACACCTTC
>many|TRBV9|TRBD1|16|TRBJ1-6
CASSVSQGAKNSPLHF
TGTGCCAGCAGCGTGTCCCAGGGGGCGAAGAATTCACCCCTCCACTTT
>-|TRBV7-9|TRBD2|15|TRBJ2-1
CASSFSIAGANEQFF
TGTGCCAGCAGCTTTTCCATAGCGGGAGCGAATGAGCAGTTCTTC
>-|TRBV20-1|-|15|TRBJ2-1
CSAREPQSSYNEQFF
TGCAGTGCTAGGGAACCTCAGAGCTCCTACAATGAGCAGTTCTTC
>medium-sized|TRBV20-1|-|13|TRBJ2-7
CSASRQVEGEQYF
TGCAGTGCTTCCCGACAGGTTGAGGGCGAGCAGTACTTC
>many|TRBV28|TRBD2|16|TRBJ2-1
CASSPLAGGPRNEQFF
TGTGCCAGCAGTCCCTTAGCGGGAGGGCCGCGGAATGAGCAGTTCTTC
>many|TRBV11-2|TRBD2|15|TRBJ2-1
CASSTGLAGVGEQFF
TGTGCCAGCAGCACGGGACTAGCGGGGGTCGGTGAGCAGTTCTTC
>few|TRBV30|-|15|TRBJ2-3
CAWSVRGTSTDTQYF
TGTGCCTGGAGTGTACGAGGAACTAGCACAGATACGCAGTATTTT
>-|TRBV2|-|13|TRBJ2-7
CASSEGWGFEQYF
TGTGCCAGCAGTGAAGGATGGGGATTCGAGCAGTACTTC
>few|TRBV18|-|14|TRBJ2-7
CASSRSSGAYEQYF
TGTGCCAGCTCACGATCTTCAGGGGCCTACGAGCAGTACTTC
>-|TRBV28|TRBD2|16|TRBJ2-7
CASSSGLAGLTYEQYF
TGTGCCAGCAGTTCGGGACTAGCGGGGCTGACCTACGAGCAGTACTTC
>many|TRBV25-1|-|15|TRBJ1-1
CASSESEAGNTEAFF
TGTGCCAGCAGTGAATCAGAAGCAGGCAACACTGAAGCTTTCTTT
>-|TRBV3-1|-|14|TRBJ1-1
CASSPRGMNTEAFF
TGTGCCAGCAGCCCCAGGGGAATGAACACTGAAGCTTTCTTT
>many|TRBV12-3/TRBV12-4|TRBD2|17|TRBJ2-7
CASSRSGGLPISYEQYF
TGTGCCAGCAGCCGTAGCGGGGGTCTACCTATCTCCTACGAGCAGTACTTC
>-|TRBV4-1|TRBD2|17|TRBJ2-2
CASSQEASGSYTGELFF
TGCGCCAGCAGCCAAGAGGCTAGCGGGAGTTACACCGGGGAGCTGTTTTTT
>many|TRBV29-1|TRBD1|14|TRBJ1-1
CSVEPGGTGAEAFF
TGCAGCGTTGAACCAGGCGGGACAGGAGCTGAAGCTTTCTTT
>-|TRBV11-2|-|15|TRBJ1-4
CASSLGGGRDEKLFF
TGTGCCAGCAGCTTAGGAGGGGGACGGGACGAAAAACTGTTTTTT
>many|TRBV2|TRBD1|13|TRBJ1-5
CASSGQGGQPQHF
TGTGCCAGCAGTGGACAGGGTGGTCAGCCCCAGCATTTT
>many|TRBV29-1|TRBD2|14|TRBJ2-5
CSVRTSGNGETQYF
TGCAGCGTCAGGACTAGCGGGAACGGGGAGACCCAGTACTTC
>many|TRBV27|-|14|TRBJ1-1
CASSLWGGVTEAFF
TGTGCCAGCAGTTTATGGGGTGGTGTCACTGAAGCTTTCTTT
>-|TRBV2|TRBD1|18|TRBJ1-5
CASSAPLQGARSNQPQHF
TGTGCCAGCAGCGCTCCTTTACAGGGGGCGAGGAGCAATCAGCCCCAGCATTTT
>many|TRBV11-2|-|14|TRBJ2-3
CASSRRDSGDTQYF
TGTGCCAGCAGCCGGCGGGACAGCGGAGATACGCAGTATTTT
>many|TRBV6-6|TRBD1|15|TRBJ1-3
CASSYRQGSGNTIYF
TGTGCCAGCAGTTACAGACAGGGATCCGGAAACACCATATATTTT
>many|TRBV29-1|TRBD1|12|TRBJ1-2
CSVRTGNDGYTF
TGCAGCGTAAGGACAGGTAACGATGGCTACACCTTC
>many|TRBV5-5|-|13|TRBJ2-7
CASSLQDSYEQYF
TGTGCCAGCAGCTTACAGGACTCCTACGAGCAGTACTTC
>few|TRBV28|-|14|TRBJ2-7
CASSFFAGLYEQYF
TGTGCCAGCAGTTTTTTCGCTGGACTATACGAGCAGTACTTC
>many|TRBV11-1|-|14|TRBJ2-1
CASSLVVGYGEQFF
TGTGCCAGCAGCTTAGTTGTGGGTTACGGTGAGCAGTTCTTC
>few|TRBV19|-|13|TRBJ2-1
CASRLAVYNEQFF
TGTGCCAGTAGGCTAGCCGTGTACAATGAGCAGTTCTTC
>few|TRBV5-1|-|16|TRBJ2-2
CASSLTAEAGTGELFF
TGCGCCAGCAGCTTGACAGCGGAGGCGGGCACCGGGGAGCTGTTTTTT
>-|TRBV28|-|15|TRBJ1-1
CASSSYSRRDTEAFF
TGTGCCAGCAGTTCCTACTCTCGGCGGGACACTGAAGCTTTCTTT
>many|TRBV10-3|-|16|TRBJ1-6
CAISDLGLGNNSPLHF
TGTGCCATCAGTGACCTGGGACTCGGAAACAATTCACCCCTCCACTTT
>-|TRBV7-9|TRBD1|16|TRBJ2-2
CASSSRDRGSGGELFF
TGTGCCAGCAGCTCCCGGGACAGGGGATCGGGCGGGGAGCTGTTTTTT
>many|TRBV20-1|TRBD1|13|TRBJ2-7
CSAKTGLAYEQYF
TGCAGTGCTAAGACAGGGCTAGCCTACGAGCAGTACTTC